This T cell receptor (beta chain) is drawn from a study of early T cells in non-severe SARS-CoV-2 infection. The germline CDR1 and CDR2 sequences are SGHTS and YDEGEE. The V and J ends lost 0 bases and 4 bases respectively, with 8 bases between them. The CDR3 is made up of 14 amino acids. Broader study findings: Missing private and CD4 specificities, VDJdb matching favored anti-spike CD8 responses.

This clonotype was found a few times. Its antigen is unknown. A single record per CDR3 protein comes from TCRdb applying MiXCR to the 5' RACE reads. Seen here are about 92,000 distinct CDR3 sequences, around 16% observed once, and the top ten hold around 1.3%. Material: whole blood. The V and J genes are TRBV5-8 and TRBJ1-5; D call uncertain. This clonotype was sampled from an adult who was a healthcare worker with PCR-confirmed SARS-CoV-2 infection or an uninfected control (not recorded which). This CDR3 reads CASSLAVGNQPQHF. CDR3 DNA sequence: TGTGCCAGCAGCTTGGCCGTTGGGAATCAGCCCCAGCATTTT.